This T cell receptor (beta chain) emerged from a study of shared T cell receptors in the human thymus. TCRdb's table, derived via immunoSEQ multiplex PCR, lists solely in-frame clones and lacks some. The table records approximately 730,000 clones, 80% to 90% of them present only once. Germline values: CDR1 MDHEN, CDR2 SYDVKM. This CDR3 spans 15 amino acids. Trimming took off 1 base at V and 3 bases at J, with 10 bases between the two ends. Separately, the same data were catalogued under a study of human thymus T cells. According to that study: From resections taken during corrective heart surgery, the thymus tissue was obtained. Unrelated people showed highly overlapping thymic repertoires, related research reported.

The specimen sequenced was thymocytes. This rearrangement joins TRBV28 to TRBJ1-5, with D possibly matching TRBD1 (5 bases). The sequence was collected from a girl less than two years old with a congenital heart defect. The CDR3 DNA follows: TGTGCCAGCAGTTTATCGGGGGGTAACAATCAGCCCCAGCATTTT. This sequence encodes CASSLSGGNNQPQHF.